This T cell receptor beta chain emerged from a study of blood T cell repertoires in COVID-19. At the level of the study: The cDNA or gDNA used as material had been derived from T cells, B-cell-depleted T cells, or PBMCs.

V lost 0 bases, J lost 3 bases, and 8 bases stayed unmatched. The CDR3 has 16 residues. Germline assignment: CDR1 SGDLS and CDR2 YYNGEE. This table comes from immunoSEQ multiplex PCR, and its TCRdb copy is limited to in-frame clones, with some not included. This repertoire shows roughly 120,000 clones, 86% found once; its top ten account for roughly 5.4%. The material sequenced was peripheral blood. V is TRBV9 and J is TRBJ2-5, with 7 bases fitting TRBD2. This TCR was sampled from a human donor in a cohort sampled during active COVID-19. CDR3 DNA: TGTGCCAGCAGCGTAGTAGCCGACCGGGGGGAAGAGACCCAGTACTTC. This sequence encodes CASSVVADRGEETQYF.